This T cell receptor (beta chain) came from a study of blood T cell repertoires in COVID-19. Study processing details: Estimates of nucleated cell counts were drawn from the amplification of reference gene primers. Sequencing used immunoSEQ multiplex PCR; TCRdb keeps in-frame clones, though not all of them. V, J and clone size reflect that table, while D and trimming were determined from the DNA. This table holds 300,000 to 350,000 clones, roughly 90% found once. Only one count was recorded for this clone. J lost 0 bases, V lost 6 bases, and 6 bases had no gene match. This CDR3 has 16 amino acids. Germline V gene sequence: CDR1 KGHSH, CDR2 LQKENI.

The receptor was derived from a woman in her 30s who had recovered from COVID-19. The J gene is TRBJ1-1, the V gene TRBV18; 11 bases are a match to TRBD1. Sample: PBMCs or T cells enriched from blood (not recorded which). Written as DNA, the CDR3 is TGTGCCAGCTCCCTCGGACAGGGGGCAATGAACACTGAAGCTTTCTTT. Residues: CASSLGQGAMNTEAFF.